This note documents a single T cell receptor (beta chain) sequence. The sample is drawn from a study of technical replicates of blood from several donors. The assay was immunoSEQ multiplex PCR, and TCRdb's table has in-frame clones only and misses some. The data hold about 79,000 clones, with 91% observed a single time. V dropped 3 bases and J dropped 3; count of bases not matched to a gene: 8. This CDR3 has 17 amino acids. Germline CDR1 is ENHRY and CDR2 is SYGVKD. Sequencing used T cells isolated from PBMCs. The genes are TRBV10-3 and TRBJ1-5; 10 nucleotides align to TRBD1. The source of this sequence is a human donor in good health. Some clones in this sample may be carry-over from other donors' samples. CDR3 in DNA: TGTGCCATCAGTGACTTTGGGACAGGGGCTTTCAATCAGCCCCAGCATTTT. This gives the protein CAISDFGTGAFNQPQHF.